What follows are 8 T cell receptor beta chains derived from one specimen sequenced in a study of cytomegalovirus exposure and HLA in healthy donors. Profiling relied on immunoSEQ multiplex PCR, and the TCRdb table lists in-frame clones only, not all of them. Of some 86,000 clones listed, roughly 93% are singletons. Sample: PBMCs. These receptors were collected from a woman aged 25 to 39 in good health and CMV-seronegative.

This clone was detected a few times. The chain is built from TRBV4-1 and TRBJ1-2; D call uncertain. Germline CDR1 reads MGHRA; CDR2 reads YSYEKL. The V end lost 1 base, the J end lost 7 bases, and 13 bases lay between the germline ends. The CDR3 covers 14 residues. CDR3 region: CASSQGWAAPGYTF. Here the CDR3 DNA reads TGCGCCAGCAGCCAAGGATGGGCAGCCCCTGGCTACACCTTC.

The V call is TRBV30, the J call TRBJ2-6; unclear D gene. The CDR3 contains 14 residues. Germline V gene lookup returns CDR1 GTSNPN and CDR2 SVGIG (reference sequence). Deletions cut 4 bases from V and 0 bases from J, with 7 bases between. CDR3 sequence reads: CAWNQYSGANVLTF. The CDR3 nucleotides are TGTGCCTGGAATCAGTACTCTGGGGCCAACGTCCTGACTTTC. The full variable domain, rest sourced from reference TRBV30 and TRBJ2-6, is SQTIHQWPATLVQPVGSPLSLECTVEGTSNPNLYWYRQAAGRGLQLLFYSVGIGQISSEVPQNLSASRPQDRQFILSSKKLLLSDSGFYLCAWNQYSGANVLTFGAGSRLTVL.

The genes are TRBV7-6 and TRBJ2-3; 9 bases fit TRBD2. Germline V gives CDR1 SGHVS, CDR2 FNYEAQ. With V trimmed by 1 base and J by 5 bases, 4 bases remained unmatched. The CDR3 extends over 15 amino acids. CDR3 amino acids: CASSLVAGGIDTQYF. CDR3 sequence (DNA): TGTGCCAGCAGCTTAGTTGCGGGAGGGATAGATACGCAGTATTTT.

The chain is built from TRBV27 and TRBJ1-1; maybe TRBD1 (5 bases). Per germline, CDR1 MNHEY and CDR2 SMNVEV (reference sequence). Trimming took off 3 bases at V and 4 bases at J, with 9 bases between the two ends. This CDR3 comprises 13 residues. DNA of the CDR3: TGTGCCAGCAGTTTTCAGGGAGGCACTGAAGCTTTCTTT. Protein: CASSFQGGTEAFF.

The CDR3: CASSSLSRGQSYEQYF. The CDR3 DNA is TGTGCCAGCAGCTCCCTTTCTCGGGGACAGTCCTACGAGCAGTACTTC. The rearrangement uses TRBV7-6 and TRBJ2-7, with TRBD1 matching 7 bases. The CDR3 is 16 amino acids. The J segment lost 1 base and the V segment lost 4 bases, leaving 10 bases of the junction unmatched. CDR1 and CDR2 from the germline V gene are SGHVS and FNYEAQ. Filled out from reference TRBV7-6 and TRBJ2-7, the complete variable domain reads GAGVSQSPRYKVTKRGQDVALRCDPISGHVSLYWYRQALGQGPEFLTYFNYEAQQDKSGLPNDRFSAERPEGSISTLTIQRTEQRDSAMYRCASSSLSRGQSYEQYFGPGTRLTVT.

This chain joins TRBV5-1 and TRBJ2-3; TRBD2 matches 10 bases. Trimming took 4 bases from V and 1 from J; bases not matched to a gene: 3. Germline V lookup: CDR1 SGHRS, CDR2 YFSETQ. This CDR3 is built from 15 residues. CDR3 sequence (DNA): TGCGCCAGCAGCAAAGGACTAGCGGGCACAGATACGCAGTATTTT. It specifies CASSKGLAGTDTQYF.

This clone has a single count. This rearrangement joins TRBV11-3 to TRBJ1-1; D not resolved. V lost 1 base and J lost 7, with 10 bases in between. The germline CDR1 and CDR2 sequences are SGHNT and YENEEA. CDR3 length: 13 residues. The CDR3: CASSLGWRGEAFF. The CDR3 bases are TGTGCCAGCAGCTTAGGTTGGCGGGGTGAAGCTTTCTTT. The entire variable domain, with the rest obtained from reference TRBV11-3 and TRBJ1-1, is as follows: EAGVVQSPRYKIIEKKQPVAFWCNPISGHNTLYWYLQNLGQGPELLIRYENEEAVDDSQLPKDRFSAERLKGVDSTLKIQPAELGDSAVYLCASSLGWRGEAFFGQGTRLTVV.

This clone was seen more than once but under ten times. This chain joins TRBV5-1 and TRBJ1-2; 9 bases match TRBD1. Germline CDR1 reads SGHRS; CDR2 reads YFSETQ. This CDR3 is 12 amino acids long. The J segment lost 7 bases and the V segment lost 6 bases, leaving 4 bases of the junction unmatched. The chain's CDR3 is CASKQGAGGYTF. Here the CDR3 DNA reads TGCGCCAGCAAACAGGGGGCGGGTGGCTACACCTTC.